This T cell receptor beta chain originates from a study of cytomegalovirus exposure and HLA in healthy donors. Study context: In a later analysis, the roughly 130 validation repertoires were reported to have used the same platform as the 600 to 800 first-cohort repertoires.

The protocol was immunoSEQ multiplex PCR, while the TCRdb copy is restricted to in-frame clones and leaves out a portion. The profile shows tens of thousands of clones, approximately 94% of them singletons. An approximately 120-subject validation cohort, separate from the approximately 720-subject first cohort, supplied the donors. With 4 bases removed from V and 3 bases from J, the gap between germline ends came to 16 bases. Germline V gene sequence: CDR1 MNHEY, CDR2 SMNVEV (reference sequence). CDR3 length: 16 residues. Sequences were obtained from PBMCs. The TCR sequence derives from a man aged 18 to 30 in good health and CMV-seropositive. The J gene is TRBJ1-5, the V gene TRBV27; possibly TRBD1 for D (6 bases). The CDR3: CASSSYREGPNQPQHF. The CDR3 region has the DNA TGTGCCAGCAGTTCTTACAGGGAAGGGCCCAATCAGCCCCAGCATTTT.